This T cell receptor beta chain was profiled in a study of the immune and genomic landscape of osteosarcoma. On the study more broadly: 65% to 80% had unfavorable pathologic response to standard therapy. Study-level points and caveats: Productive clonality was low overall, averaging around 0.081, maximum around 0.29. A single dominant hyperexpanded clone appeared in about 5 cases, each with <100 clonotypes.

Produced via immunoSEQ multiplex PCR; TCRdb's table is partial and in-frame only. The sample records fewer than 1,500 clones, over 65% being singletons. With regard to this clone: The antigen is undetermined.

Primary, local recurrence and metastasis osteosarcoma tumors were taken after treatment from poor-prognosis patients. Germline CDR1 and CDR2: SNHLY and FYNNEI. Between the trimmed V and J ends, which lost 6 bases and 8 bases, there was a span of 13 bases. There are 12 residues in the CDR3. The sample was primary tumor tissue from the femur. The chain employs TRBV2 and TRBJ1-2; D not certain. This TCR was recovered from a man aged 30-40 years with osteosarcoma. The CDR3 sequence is CASREDRVGYTF. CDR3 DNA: TGTGCCAGCAGGGAGGATCGGGTCGGCTACACCTTC. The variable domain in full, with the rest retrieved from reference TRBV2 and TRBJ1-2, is EPEVTQTPSHQVTQMGQEVILRCVPISNHLYFYWYRQILGQKVEFLVSFYNNEISEKSEIFDDQFSVERPDGSNFTLKIRSTKLEDSAMYFCASREDRVGYTFGSGTRLTVV.